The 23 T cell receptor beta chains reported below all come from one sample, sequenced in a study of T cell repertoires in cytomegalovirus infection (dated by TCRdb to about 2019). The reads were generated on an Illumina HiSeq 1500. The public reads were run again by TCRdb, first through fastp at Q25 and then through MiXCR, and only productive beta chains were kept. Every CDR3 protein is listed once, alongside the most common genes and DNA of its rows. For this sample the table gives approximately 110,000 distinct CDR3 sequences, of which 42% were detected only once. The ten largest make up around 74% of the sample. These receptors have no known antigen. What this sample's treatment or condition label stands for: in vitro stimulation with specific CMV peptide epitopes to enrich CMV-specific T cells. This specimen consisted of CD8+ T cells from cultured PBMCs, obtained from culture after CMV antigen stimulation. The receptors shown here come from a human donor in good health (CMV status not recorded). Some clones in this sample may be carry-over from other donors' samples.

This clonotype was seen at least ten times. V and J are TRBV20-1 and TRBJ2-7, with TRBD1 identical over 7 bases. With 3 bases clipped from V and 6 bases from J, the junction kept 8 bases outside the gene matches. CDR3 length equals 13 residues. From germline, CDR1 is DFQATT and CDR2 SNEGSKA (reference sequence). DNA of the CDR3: TGCAGTGCTAGTCGGGACAGAAATCTCGAGCAGTACTTC. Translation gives CSASRDRNLEQYF.

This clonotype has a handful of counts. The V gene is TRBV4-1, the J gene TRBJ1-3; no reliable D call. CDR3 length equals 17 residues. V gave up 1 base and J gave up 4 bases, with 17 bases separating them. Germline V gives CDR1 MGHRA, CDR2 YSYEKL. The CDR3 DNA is TGCGCCAGCAGCCAAGTATTAGCCCGGACCTACGGAAACACCATATATTTT. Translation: CASSQVLARTYGNTIYF.

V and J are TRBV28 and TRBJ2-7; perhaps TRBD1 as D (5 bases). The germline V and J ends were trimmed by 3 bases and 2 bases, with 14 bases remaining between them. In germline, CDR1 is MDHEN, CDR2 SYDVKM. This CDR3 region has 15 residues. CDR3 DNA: TGTGCCAGCAGTTTTCTACAGGAAATAACCTACGAGCAGTACTTC. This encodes CASSFLQEITYEQYF. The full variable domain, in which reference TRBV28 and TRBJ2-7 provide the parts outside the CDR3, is DVKVTQSSRYLVKRTGEKVFLECVQDMDHENMFWYRQDPGLGLRLIYFSYDVKMKEKGDIPEGYSVSREKKERFSLILESASTNQTSMYLCASSFLQEITYEQYFGPGTRLTVT.

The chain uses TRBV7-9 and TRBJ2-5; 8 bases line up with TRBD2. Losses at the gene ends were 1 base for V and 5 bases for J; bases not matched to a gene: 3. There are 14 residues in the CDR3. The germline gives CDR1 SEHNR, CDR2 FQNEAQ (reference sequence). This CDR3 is CASSLGGGYETQYF. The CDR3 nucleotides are TGTGCCAGCAGCTTAGGCGGGGGGTACGAGACCCAGTACTTC.

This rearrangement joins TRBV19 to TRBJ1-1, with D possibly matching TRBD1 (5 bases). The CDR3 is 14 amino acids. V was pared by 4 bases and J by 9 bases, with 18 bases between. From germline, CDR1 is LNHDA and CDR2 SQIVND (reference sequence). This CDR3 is CASSTEIGGRKAFF. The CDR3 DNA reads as TGTGCCAGTAGTACCGAGATCGGGGGTCGCAAAGCTTTCTTT.

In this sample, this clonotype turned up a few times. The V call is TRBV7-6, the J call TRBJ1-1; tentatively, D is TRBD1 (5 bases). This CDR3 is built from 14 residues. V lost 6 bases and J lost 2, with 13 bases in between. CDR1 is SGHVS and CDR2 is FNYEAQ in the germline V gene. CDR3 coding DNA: TGTGCCAGCAGTGAAGTGGACACAAACACTGAAGCTTTCTTT. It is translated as CASSEVDTNTEAFF. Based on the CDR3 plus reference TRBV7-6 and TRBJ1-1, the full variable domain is GAGVSQSPRYKVTKRGQDVALRCDPISGHVSLYWYRQALGQGPEFLTYFNYEAQQDKSGLPNDRFSAERPEGSISTLTIQRTEQRDSAMYRCASSEVDTNTEAFFGQGTRLTVV.

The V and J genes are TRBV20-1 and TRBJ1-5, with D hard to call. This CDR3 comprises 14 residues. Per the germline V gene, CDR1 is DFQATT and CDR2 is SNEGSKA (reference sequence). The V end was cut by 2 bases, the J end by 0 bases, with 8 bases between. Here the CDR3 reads CSARSVYSNQPQHF. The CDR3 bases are TGCAGTGCTAGATCAGTCTATAGCAATCAGCCCCAGCATTTT.

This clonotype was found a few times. CDR3 in DNA: TGTGCCAGCAGCTTCCGGGACAGGGTCACAGATACGCAGTATTTT. Amino acids: CASSFRDRVTDTQYF. The chain uses TRBV11-2 and TRBJ2-3, with 9 positions matching TRBD1. V dropped 3 bases and J dropped 2; count of bases not matched to a gene: 3. Germline V CDR1 and CDR2: SGHAT, FQNNGV. The CDR3 length is 15 residues. The whole variable domain, filled in from reference TRBV11-2 and TRBJ2-3, reads EAGVAQSPRYKIIEKRQSVAFWCNPISGHATLYWYQQILGQGPKLLIQFQNNGVVDDSQLPKDRFSAERLKGVDSTLKIQPAKLEDSAVYLCASSFRDRVTDTQYFGPGTRLTVL.

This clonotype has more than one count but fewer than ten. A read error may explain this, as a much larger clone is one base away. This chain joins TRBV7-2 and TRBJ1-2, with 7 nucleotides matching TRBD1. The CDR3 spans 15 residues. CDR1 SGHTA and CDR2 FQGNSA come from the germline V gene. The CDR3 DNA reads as TGTGCCAGCAGCCCTCCGGGACAGACTCAATATGGCCACACCTTC. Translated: CASSPPGQTQYGHTF. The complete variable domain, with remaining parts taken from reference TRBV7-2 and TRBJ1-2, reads GAGVSQSPSNKVTEKGKDVELRCDPISGHTALYWYRQSLGQGLEFLIYFQGNSAPDKSGLPSDRFSAERTGGSVSTLTIQRTQQEDSAVYLCASSPPGQTQYGHTFGSGTRLTVV.

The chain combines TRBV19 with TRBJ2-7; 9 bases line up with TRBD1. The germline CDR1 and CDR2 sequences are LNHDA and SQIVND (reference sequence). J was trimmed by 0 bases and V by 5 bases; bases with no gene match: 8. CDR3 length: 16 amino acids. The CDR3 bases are TGTGCCAGTAGTGAACACAGGGGGCTTAGCTCCTACGAGCAGTACTTC. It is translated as CASSEHRGLSSYEQYF.

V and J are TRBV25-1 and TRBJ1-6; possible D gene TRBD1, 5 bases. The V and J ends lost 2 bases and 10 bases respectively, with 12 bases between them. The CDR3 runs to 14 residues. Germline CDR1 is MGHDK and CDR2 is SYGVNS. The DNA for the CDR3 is TGTGCCAGCAGTGAAGTATCGGGGCACTCACCCCTCCACTTT. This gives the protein CASSEVSGHSPLHF.

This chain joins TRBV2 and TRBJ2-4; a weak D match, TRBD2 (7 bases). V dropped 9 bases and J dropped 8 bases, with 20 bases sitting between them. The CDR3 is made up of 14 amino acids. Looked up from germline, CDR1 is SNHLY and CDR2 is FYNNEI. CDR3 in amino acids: CASGSTGGADIQYF. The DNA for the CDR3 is TGTGCCAGTGGAAGTACGGGGGGCGCTGACATTCAGTACTTC.

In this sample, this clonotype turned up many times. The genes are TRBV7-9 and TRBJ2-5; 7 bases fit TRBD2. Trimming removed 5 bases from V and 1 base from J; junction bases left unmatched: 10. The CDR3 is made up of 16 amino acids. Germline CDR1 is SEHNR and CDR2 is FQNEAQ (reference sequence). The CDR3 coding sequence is TGTGCCAGCAGCGCCCCAAGCGGGGTCCCCCAAGAGACCCAGTACTTC. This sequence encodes CASSAPSGVPQETQYF.

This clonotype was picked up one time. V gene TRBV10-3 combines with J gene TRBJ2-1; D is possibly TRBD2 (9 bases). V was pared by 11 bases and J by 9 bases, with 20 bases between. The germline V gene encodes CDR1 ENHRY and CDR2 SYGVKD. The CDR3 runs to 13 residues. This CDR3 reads CAPRGRGGLEQFF. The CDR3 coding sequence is TGTGCCCCCAGGGGGCGGGGGGGCCTTGAGCAGTTCTTC.

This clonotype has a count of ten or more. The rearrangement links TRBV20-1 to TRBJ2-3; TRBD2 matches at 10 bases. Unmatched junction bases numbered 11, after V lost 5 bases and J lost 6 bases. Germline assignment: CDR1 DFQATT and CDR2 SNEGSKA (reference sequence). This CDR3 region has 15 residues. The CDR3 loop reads CSAPSLAGKGDTQYF. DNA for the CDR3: TGCAGTGCTCCCTCACTAGCGGGGAAAGGGGATACGCAGTATTTT.

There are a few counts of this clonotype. The CDR3 is CASSIRDSYEQYF. The CDR3 region has the DNA TGTGCCAGTAGTATCCGGGACTCCTACGAGCAGTACTTC. The V and J genes are TRBV19 and TRBJ2-7; a possible D gene is TRBD2 (5 bases). The CDR3 is 13 residues long. Germline CDR1 LNHDA, CDR2 SQIVND (reference sequence). V lost 3 bases, J lost 0 bases, and 6 bases lay in between.

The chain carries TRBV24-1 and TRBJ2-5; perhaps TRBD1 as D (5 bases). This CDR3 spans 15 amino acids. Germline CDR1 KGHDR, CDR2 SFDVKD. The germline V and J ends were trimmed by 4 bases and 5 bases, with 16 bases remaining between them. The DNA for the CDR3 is TGTGCCACCAGTGACGGACACAATCTGGGGGAGACCCAGTACTTC. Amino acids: CATSDGHNLGETQYF.

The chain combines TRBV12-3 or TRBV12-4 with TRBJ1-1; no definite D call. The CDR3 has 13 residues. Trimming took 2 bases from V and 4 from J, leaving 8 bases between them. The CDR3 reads CASSLYGSTEAFF. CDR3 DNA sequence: TGTGCCAGCAGTTTATACGGCAGCACTGAAGCTTTCTTT.

CDR3 protein: CASSGPGQKTGYEKLFF. As DNA, the CDR3 is TGTGCCAGCAGCGGTCCGGGACAGAAGACCGGTTATGAAAAACTGTTTTTT. V is TRBV7-9 and J is TRBJ1-4; TRBD1 matches at 7 bases. The V gene end was trimmed by 5 bases and the J gene end by 6 bases; junction bases not matched to a gene: 15. The CDR3 runs 17 residues. CDR1 is SEHNR and CDR2 is FQNEAQ in the germline V gene (reference sequence).

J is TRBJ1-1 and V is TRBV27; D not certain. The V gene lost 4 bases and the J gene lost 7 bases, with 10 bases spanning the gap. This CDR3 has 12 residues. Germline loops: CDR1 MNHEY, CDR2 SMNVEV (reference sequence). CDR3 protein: CASSSLGREAFF. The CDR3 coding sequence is TGTGCCAGCAGTTCCTTGGGCCGTGAAGCTTTCTTT.

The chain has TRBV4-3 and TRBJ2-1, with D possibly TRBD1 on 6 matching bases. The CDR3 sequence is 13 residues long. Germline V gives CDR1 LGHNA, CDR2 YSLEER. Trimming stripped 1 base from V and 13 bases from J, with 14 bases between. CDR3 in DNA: TGCGCCAGCAGCCAAGGATCCTGGACAGCCCAGTTCTTC. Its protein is CASSQGSWTAQFF.

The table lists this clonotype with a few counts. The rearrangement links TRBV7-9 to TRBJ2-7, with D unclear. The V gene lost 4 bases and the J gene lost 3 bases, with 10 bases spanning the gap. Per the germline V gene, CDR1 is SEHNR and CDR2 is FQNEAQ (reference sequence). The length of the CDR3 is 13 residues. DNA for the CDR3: TGTGCCAGCAGCTCTCTGAGTCTCTACGAGCAGTACTTC. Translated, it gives CASSSLSLYEQYF.

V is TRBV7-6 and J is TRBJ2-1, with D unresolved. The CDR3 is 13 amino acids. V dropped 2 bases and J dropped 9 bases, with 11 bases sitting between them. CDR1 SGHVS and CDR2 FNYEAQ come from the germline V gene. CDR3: CASSLSPSVEQFF. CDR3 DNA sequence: TGTGCCAGCAGCTTAAGTCCCAGCGTTGAGCAGTTCTTC.